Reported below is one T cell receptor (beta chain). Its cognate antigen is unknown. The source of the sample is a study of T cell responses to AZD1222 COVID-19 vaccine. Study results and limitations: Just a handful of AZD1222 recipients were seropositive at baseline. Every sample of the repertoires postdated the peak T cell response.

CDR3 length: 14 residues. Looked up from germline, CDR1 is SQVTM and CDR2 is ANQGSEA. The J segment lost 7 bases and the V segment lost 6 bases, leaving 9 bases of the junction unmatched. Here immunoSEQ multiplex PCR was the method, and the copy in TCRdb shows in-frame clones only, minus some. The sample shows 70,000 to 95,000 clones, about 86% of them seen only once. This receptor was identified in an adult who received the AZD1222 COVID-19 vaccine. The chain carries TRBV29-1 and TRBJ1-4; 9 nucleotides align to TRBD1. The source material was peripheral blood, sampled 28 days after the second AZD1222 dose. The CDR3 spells CSVQGQGLGEKLFF. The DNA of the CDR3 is TGCAGCGTCCAAGGACAGGGGTTGGGTGAAAAACTGTTTTTT.